The 21 T cell receptor beta chains listed next were all sequenced from one sample in a study of molecular identifiers for immune sequencing clone quantification (dated by TCRdb to 2016 to 2019). Preparation of the library involved PCR. The instrument given in TCRdb is NextSeq 500. TCRdb's own reprocessing of the public reads used fastp at Q25 and MiXCR and kept productive beta chains. Identical CDR3 proteins give one entry, which carries the most common genes and DNA. The sample table holds more than 450,000 distinct CDR3 sequences, of which under 30% were seen once. The ten biggest clones cover over 0.6% of the sample. The specimen sequenced was naive CD8+ T cells from blood, with Jurkat cell RNA spiked in. This specimen's cell subset or site label, per the study, means: FACS-sorted CD8+CD4-CCR7+CD45RA+ naive T cells. The receptors were sampled from a human donor in good health. Some libraries in this study had Jurkat cell RNA spiked in.

Comment on this clonotype: At one end the junction does not follow the germline gene, possibly because of a read error. This chain joins TRBV24-1 and TRBJ2-1; D is ambiguous. Looked up from germline, CDR1 is KGHDR and CDR2 is SFDVKD. The CDR3 covers 13 residues. CDR3 protein: CATSSGSYNEQSF. CDR3 DNA: TGTGCCACCAGTTCAGGATCCTACAATGAGCAGTCCTTC.

This clonotype was seen a handful of times. The chain couples TRBV3-1 to TRBJ2-5; D may be TRBD1 or TRBD2 (5 bases each). CDR1 and CDR2 from the germline V gene are LGHDT and YNNKEL (reference sequence). CDR3 size: 16 residues. V lost 2 bases to trimming and J lost 3 bases, with 16 bases between them. The CDR3 bases are TGTGCCAGCAGCCAACCCTTGGGACCTTTAAAAGAGACCCAGTACTTC. This gives the protein CASSQPLGPLKETQYF.

This clonotype was recorded once. With a much larger clone just one base away, this may be a read error. The CDR3 carries no conserved terminal phenylalanine or tryptophan, so it likely arises from a read error. V gene TRBV20-1 combines with J gene TRBJ1-5; TRBD1 might be the D (6 bases). CDR3 length: 15 residues. Germline V gene lookup returns CDR1 DFQATT and CDR2 SNEGSKA (reference sequence). The V gene lost 1 base and the J gene lost 1 base, with 11 bases spanning the gap. CDR3 residues: CSARVGAVSNQPQHI. The CDR3 DNA is TGCAGTGCTAGAGTGGGGGCGGTGAGCAATCAGCCCCAGCATATT.

As concerns this clonotype: Germline is not matched at one junction end, which may reflect a read error. This sequence joins TRBV11-2 and TRBJ1-1; TRBD1 agrees at 9 bases. Germline lookup yields CDR1 SGHAT and CDR2 FQNNGV. This CDR3 is built from 14 residues. CDR3 amino acids: CASSKDRGDTAAFF. CDR3 nucleotide sequence: TGTGCCAGCAGCAAAGACAGGGGGGACACTGCAGCTTTCTTT. The full variable domain, its missing parts supplied by reference TRBV11-2 and TRBJ1-1, is EAGVAQSPRYKIIEKRQSVAFWCNPISGHATLYWYQQILGQGPKLLIQFQNNGVVDDSQLPKDRFSAERLKGVDSTLKIQPAKLEDSAVYLCASSKDRGDTAAFFGQGTRLTVV.

A remark on this clonotype: This could be a read error, since a much larger clone is one nucleotide away. This chain uses TRBV3-1 with TRBJ1-5; D not certain. This CDR3 is built from 13 residues. Germline V gene lookup returns CDR1 LGHDT and CDR2 YNNKEL (reference sequence). CDR3 nucleotides: TGTGCCAGCGGCCAAGATCCCAGCCAGCCCCAGCATTTT. This gives the protein CASGQDPSQPQHF.

This clonotype appeared a few times. This chain connects TRBV24-1 to TRBJ2-1; the D gene is possibly TRBD1 (6 bases). V dropped 2 bases and J dropped 4 bases, with 14 bases sitting between them. Per the germline V gene, CDR1 is KGHDR and CDR2 is SFDVKD. CDR3 length equals 16 residues. The CDR3 loop is CATSDSGTTGYNEQFF. CDR3 in DNA: TGTGCCACCAGTGATTCTGGGACGACAGGATACAATGAGCAGTTCTTC.

This clonotype was detected ten times or more. The chain carries TRBV9 and TRBJ2-2, with 10 bases aligning to TRBD2. V shed 4 bases and J 2 bases; nucleotides not matched to a gene: 8. The CDR3 loop spans 17 amino acids. Germline V gene lookup returns CDR1 SGDLS and CDR2 YYNGEE. The CDR3 nucleotides are TGTGCCAGCAGCTCATCTAGCGGGGGATTTAACACCGGGGAGCTGTTTTTT. This codes for CASSSSSGGFNTGELFF.

Concerning this clonotype itself: A much larger clone differs from this one at a single base, so this may be a read error. In this CDR3 the conserved last residue, phenylalanine or tryptophan, is missing, so a read error is likely. The V gene is TRBV7-2, the J gene TRBJ2-6; TRBD1 is a possible D gene (5 bases). CDR3 size: 18 residues. Germline V gives CDR1 SGHTA, CDR2 FQGNSA. Trimming shortened V by 1 base and J by 0 bases, and 13 bases separated the two germline ends. CDR3 in DNA: TGTGCCAGCAGCTTAGATATTGACAGACCCTCTGGGGCCAACGTCCTGACTTTA. It is translated as CASSLDIDRPSGANVLTL.

This clonotype was recorded many times. This chain joins TRBV27 and TRBJ1-1; D may be TRBD1 (5 bases). V was shortened by 5 bases and J by 6 bases, with 16 bases between the two germline ends. The CDR3 extends over 14 amino acids. Germline loops: CDR1 MNHEY, CDR2 SMNVEV (reference sequence). The CDR3 spells CASSPSAGRPEAFF. CDR3 DNA sequence: TGTGCCAGCAGTCCCTCCGCAGGGAGGCCTGAAGCTTTCTTT.

As for this clonotype: Being one base from a much bigger clone, this may be a read error. The chain couples TRBV6-5 to TRBJ2-7; 12 bases are shared with TRBD1. Germline CDR1 MNHEY, CDR2 SVGAGI. This CDR3 is built from 14 residues. The CDR3 sequence: CDSSPGTGGNEQYF. In DNA, the CDR3 is TGTGACAGCAGTCCCGGGACAGGGGGCAACGAGCAGTACTTC.

This clonotype was observed many times. The V gene is TRBV2, the J gene TRBJ1-5; no clear D. Germline values: CDR1 SNHLY, CDR2 FYNNEI. The length of the CDR3 is 13 residues. V gave up 7 bases and J gave up 9 bases, with 16 bases separating them. CDR3 loop: CASKLRVAMPQHF. In nucleotides, the CDR3 is TGTGCCAGCAAATTGCGGGTTGCGATGCCCCAGCATTTT. Complete variable domain (other parts from reference TRBV2 and TRBJ1-5): EPEVTQTPSHQVTQMGQEVILRCVPISNHLYFYWYRQILGQKVEFLVSFYNNEISEKSEIFDDQFSVERPDGSNFTLKIRSTKLEDSAMYFCASKLRVAMPQHFGDGTRLSIL.

This clonotype was observed a few times. The chain recombines TRBV19 with TRBJ1-5, with D perhaps TRBD1 (6 bases). This CDR3 has 13 amino acids. V lost 4 bases, J lost 11 bases, and 15 bases lay in between. Germline assignment: CDR1 LNHDA and CDR2 SQIVND (reference sequence). The CDR3 coding sequence is TGTGCCAGTAGTACAAACGGGGGGCCGGCCCAGCATTTT. Protein product: CASSTNGGPAQHF. The full variable domain, completed using reference TRBV19 and TRBJ1-5, is DGGITQSPKYLFRKEGQNVTLSCEQNLNHDAMYWYRQDPGQGLRLIYYSQIVNDFQKGDIAEGYSVSREKKESFPLTVTSAQKNPTAFYLCASSTNGGPAQHFGDGTRLSIL.

This clonotype was observed a single time. The chain has TRBV2 and TRBJ2-7; maybe TRBD1 (5 bases). The CDR3 is 14 amino acids. Germline V gives CDR1 SNHLY, CDR2 FYNNEI. V lost 2 bases to trimming and J lost 5 bases, with 13 bases between them. CDR3 nucleotide sequence: TGTGCCAGCAGTGAAAGGGCAGGGTCCCACGAGCAGTACTTC. This encodes CASSERAGSHEQYF. The full variable domain, completed using reference TRBV2 and TRBJ2-7, is EPEVTQTPSHQVTQMGQEVILRCVPISNHLYFYWYRQILGQKVEFLVSFYNNEISEKSEIFDDQFSVERPDGSNFTLKIRSTKLEDSAMYFCASSERAGSHEQYFGPGTRLTVT.

The table lists this clonotype with a few counts. The chain links TRBV20-1 to TRBJ2-1; 9 positions agree with TRBD2. Losses at the gene ends were 0 bases for V and 9 bases for J; bases not matched to a gene: 9. Germline V gene data show CDR1 as DFQATT and CDR2 as SNEGSKA (reference sequence). The CDR3 runs 15 residues. CDR3 coding DNA: TGCAGTGCTAGAGATTTAGCCGAGACTAGCGGTGAGCAGTTCTTC. Protein sequence: CSARDLAETSGEQFF.

This clonotype was observed a few times. V gene TRBV20-1 combines with J gene TRBJ2-7; D unclear. The length of the CDR3 is 12 residues. With 0 bases removed from V and 5 bases from J, the gap between germline ends came to 8 bases. The germline gives CDR1 DFQATT, CDR2 SNEGSKA (reference sequence). CDR3 sequence (DNA): TGCAGTGCTAGAGATCTCATCGACGAGCAGTACTTC. It specifies CSARDLIDEQYF.

This clonotype has more than one count but fewer than ten. The chain employs TRBV5-5 and TRBJ2-7; 10 bases are a match to TRBD1. CDR1 is SGHKS and CDR2 is YYEKEE in the germline V gene (reference sequence). This CDR3 region has 15 residues. The trim removed 1 base at V and 2 bases at J, leaving 3 bases unmatched. CDR3 amino acids: CASSLFGQGAYEQYF. The CDR3 nucleotides are TGTGCCAGCAGCTTGTTCGGACAGGGGGCCTACGAGCAGTACTTC. The entire variable domain, with the rest obtained from reference TRBV5-5 and TRBJ2-7, is as follows: DAGVTQSPTHLIKTRGQQVTLRCSPISGHKSVSWYQQVLGQGPQFIFQYYEKEERGRGNFPDRFSARQFPNYSSELNVNALLLGDSALYLCASSLFGQGAYEQYFGPGTRLTVT.

This clonotype appeared many times. The chain is built from TRBV7-9 and TRBJ1-1; D unresolved. The CDR3 is made up of 13 amino acids. Germline V gene sequence: CDR1 SEHNR, CDR2 FQNEAQ (reference sequence). Trimming pared 1 base from V and 3 bases from J, leaving 6 bases between. CDR3 bases: TGTGCCAGCAGCTTAGGGCAGCACACTGAAGCTTTCTTT. Its translation is CASSLGQHTEAFF.

The chain joins TRBV27 to TRBJ2-7, with D hard to call. Between the trimmed V and J ends, which lost 2 bases and 0 bases, there was a span of 20 bases. Germline loops: CDR1 MNHEY, CDR2 SMNVEV (reference sequence). The CDR3 spans 18 residues. The CDR3 DNA is TGTGCCAGCAGTTTAGTTGGACGGACCGGAGCCCCCTCCTACGAGCAGTACTTC. This sequence encodes CASSLVGRTGAPSYEQYF.

V is TRBV30 and J is TRBJ2-2; 7 bases align to TRBD2. CDR3 length equals 13 residues. Germline V gives CDR1 GTSNPN, CDR2 SVGIG (reference sequence). V shed 2 bases, J shed 5 bases, and the junction held 2 bases outside the gene matches. CDR3 residues: CAWSYGGTGELFF. The DNA of the CDR3 is TGTGCCTGGAGTTACGGGGGGACCGGGGAGCTGTTTTTT.

The rearrangement links TRBV12-3 or TRBV12-4 to TRBJ2-6; D is unclear. V was pared by 5 bases and J by 4 bases, with 12 bases between. The CDR3 totals 15 residues. CDR3: CASSPGWVGANVLTF. Here the CDR3 DNA reads TGTGCCAGCAGTCCCGGCTGGGTAGGGGCCAACGTCCTGACTTTC.

This chain uses TRBV27 with TRBJ2-7, with D possibly matching TRBD2 (5 bases). From germline, CDR1 is MNHEY and CDR2 SMNVEV (reference sequence). The CDR3 runs 14 residues. V was trimmed by 4 bases and J by 2 bases, leaving 12 bases between them. In DNA, the CDR3 is TGTGCCAGCAGTTCTACCGCCGGGGCCTACGAGCAGTACTTC. This codes for CASSSTAGAYEQYF.